A single sample gave rise to the 28 T cell receptor beta chains below, sequenced in a study of blood T cells in healthy people across ages. Using a J-beta primer mix together with a sample-barcoded 5' primer, a second PCR was run for roughly 7 to 11 cycles. MiXCR, applied by TCRdb to the 5' RACE reads, yields one record per CDR3 protein. The table includes over 600,000 distinct CDR3 sequences, about 21% detected once. Sample: blood. Source of these receptors: a man between 65 and 85 years old in good health.

CDR3 sequence (DNA): TGCGCCAGCAGCCAAGGACTAGACATGGAGACCCAGTACTTC. Encoded protein: CASSQGLDMETQYF. The chain uses TRBV4-3 and TRBJ2-5; a weak D match, TRBD2 (6 bases). Germline V gives CDR1 LGHNA, CDR2 YSLEER. This CDR3 has 14 amino acids. Trimming removed 1 base at V and 5 bases at J, with 11 bases between.

This chain connects TRBV29-1 to TRBJ2-7; D possibly corresponds to TRBD1 (5 bases). This CDR3 is 15 amino acids long. V shed 1 base and J shed 2 bases, with 15 bases lying between them. CDR1 SQVTM and CDR2 ANQGSEA come from the germline V gene. The CDR3 DNA sequence: TGCAGCGTTGAAGTTCAGGGTCGGCCAACCTACGAGCAGTACTTC. Its protein is CSVEVQGRPTYEQYF.

This sequence joins TRBV4-1 and TRBJ2-1, with 11 bases lining up with TRBD2. Germline CDR1 MGHRA, CDR2 YSYEKL. CDR3 length equals 17 residues. With V trimmed by 0 bases and J by 9 bases, 10 bases remained unmatched. This chain's CDR3 is CASSQDTGTSGQGEQFF. The CDR3 nucleotides are TGCGCCAGCAGCCAAGATACCGGGACTAGCGGACAGGGTGAGCAGTTCTTC.

This clonotype appeared a few times. CDR3 sequence (DNA): TGTGCCAGCAGGCAGGGGGGGGCTGCCTCCTACAATGAGCAGTTCTTC. It yields the protein CASRQGGAASYNEQFF. The J gene is TRBJ2-1, the V gene TRBV6-1; tentatively, D is TRBD1 or TRBD2 (7 bases each). The V gene's germline CDR1 is MNHNS and CDR2 SASEGT. V was pared by 6 bases and J by 0 bases, with 15 bases between. This CDR3 is built from 16 residues.

The chain is built from TRBV7-9 and TRBJ1-2, with D possibly matching TRBD1 (5 bases). CDR1 and CDR2 (germline): SEHNR, FQNEAQ (reference sequence). V was trimmed by 8 bases and J by 6 bases, leaving 16 bases between them. This CDR3 contains 13 residues. The CDR3, as DNA: TGTGCCAGCGAGGAGGGACCGCAGAATGGCTACACCTTC. Translating gives CASEEGPQNGYTF.

This clonotype was detected ten times or more. The V gene is TRBV30, the J gene TRBJ2-4; D gene ambiguous. Germline assignment: CDR1 GTSNPN and CDR2 SVGIG (reference sequence). V was clipped by 2 bases and J by 8 bases, with 10 bases between them. CDR3 length: 12 amino acids. The CDR3 sequence: CAWSSHRDIQYF. The CDR3 region has the DNA TGTGCCTGGAGTTCCCATAGGGACATTCAGTACTTC.

This clonotype was seen ten or more times. The chain uses TRBV4-1 and TRBJ2-5, with no clear D. The V and J ends lost 1 base and 5 bases respectively, with 8 bases between them. The CDR3 consists of 13 residues. Germline V CDR1 and CDR2: MGHRA, YSYEKL. CDR3 amino acids: CASSQGVLETQYF. The CDR3, as DNA: TGCGCCAGCAGCCAAGGAGTTCTGGAGACCCAGTACTTC.

V is TRBV4-1 and J is TRBJ2-5; D remains unclear. Germline V gene lookup returns CDR1 MGHRA and CDR2 YSYEKL. CDR3 size: 14 residues. Between the trimmed V and J ends, which lost 3 bases and 4 bases, there was a span of 12 bases. As DNA, the CDR3 is TGCGCCAGCAGCCATATCGGGCTAGGAGAGACCCAGTACTTC. It codes for CASSHIGLGETQYF.

The table lists this clonotype with a few counts. V gene TRBV7-6 combines with J gene TRBJ2-3, with 8 bases aligning to TRBD1. CDR3 length equals 16 residues. V was pared by 4 bases and J by 4 bases, with 10 bases of the junction left unmatched. Per the germline V gene, CDR1 is SGHVS and CDR2 is FNYEAQ. As DNA, the CDR3 is TGTGCCAGCAGCTCCTTGACAGGGGAGAGCGCAGATACGCAGTATTTT. This sequence encodes CASSSLTGESADTQYF. Looking up the rest from reference TRBV7-6 and TRBJ2-3 gives the full variable domain: GAGVSQSPRYKVTKRGQDVALRCDPISGHVSLYWYRQALGQGPEFLTYFNYEAQQDKSGLPNDRFSAERPEGSISTLTIQRTEQRDSAMYRCASSSLTGESADTQYFGPGTRLTVL.

This clonotype has more than one count but fewer than ten. The chain uses TRBV6-5 and TRBJ2-3; 8 bases match TRBD2. The CDR3 has 18 residues. Germline V lookup: CDR1 MNHEY, CDR2 SVGAGI. V lost 0 bases to trimming and J lost 5 bases; unmatched junction nucleotides: 13. The CDR3 nucleotides read TGTGCCAGCAGTTACTCGAGTGGAAGCGGGAGCCTGGGAGATACGCAGTATTTT. Translated, it gives CASSYSSGSGSLGDTQYF.

This clonotype was seen many times. CDR3 sequence: CASSPLGGGKGWETQYF. CDR3 DNA: TGTGCCAGCAGTCCCCTAGGAGGAGGGAAAGGTTGGGAGACCCAGTACTTC. V is TRBV28 and J is TRBJ2-5; TRBD2 might be the D (6 bases). The CDR3 contains 17 residues. CDR1 and CDR2 (germline): MDHEN, SYDVKM. Trimming shortened V by 5 bases and J by 5 bases, and 24 bases separated the two germline ends. Combining the CDR3 with reference TRBV28 and TRBJ2-5 gives the whole variable domain DVKVTQSSRYLVKRTGEKVFLECVQDMDHENMFWYRQDPGLGLRLIYFSYDVKMKEKGDIPEGYSVSREKKERFSLILESASTNQTSMYLCASSPLGGGKGWETQYFGPGTRLLVL.

This clonotype was counted only a few times. The rearrangement uses TRBV24-1 and TRBJ2-5, with D possibly matching TRBD2 (6 bases). CDR3 length: 15 residues. The germline V and J ends were trimmed by 9 bases and 2 bases, with 18 bases remaining between them. Germline CDR1 and CDR2: KGHDR and SFDVKD. CDR3 nucleotide sequence: TGTGCCACCGCCGGTGGGAGTGGGACTCAAGAGACCCAGTACTTC. It encodes CATAGGSGTQETQYF.

This clonotype showed up just a few times. The chain combines TRBV20-1 with TRBJ2-3; 7 nucleotides agree with TRBD2. V lost 1 base and J lost 1; bases outside the gene matches: 17. Germline CDR1 and CDR2: DFQATT and SNEGSKA (reference sequence). This CDR3 spans 19 amino acids. CDR3 DNA: TGCAGTGCTAGAGTAGGGCTAGCGGAGTCATTTAGGGGCACAGATACGCAGTATTTT. Its translation is CSARVGLAESFRGTDTQYF.

CDR3 loop: CASSHGTSGNMHSYNEQFF. CDR3 DNA sequence: TGCGCCAGCAGCCACGGGACTAGCGGGAATATGCACTCCTACAATGAGCAGTTCTTC. The gene calls are TRBV4-1 and TRBJ2-1, with 13 positions matching TRBD2. From germline, CDR1 is MGHRA and CDR2 YSYEKL. J lost 0 bases, V lost 3 bases, and 8 bases had no gene match. The CDR3 consists of 19 residues.

Only a few counts were recorded for this clonotype. The chain has TRBV20-1 and TRBJ2-5, with TRBD2 matching 7 bases. The DNA end is a closer match to TRBJ2-1, so the J assignment may be wrong. Germline V gives CDR1 DFQATT, CDR2 SNEGSKA (reference sequence). This CDR3 region has 14 residues. CDR3 bases: TGCAGTGCTAGAGTTTGGGGACTAAGGAATGAGCAGTTCTTC. Translating it yields CSARVWGLRNEQFF.

This chain links TRBV7-9 with TRBJ2-1; tentatively, D is TRBD1 (6 bases). CDR1 is SEHNR, CDR2 FQNEAQ, per germline (reference sequence). The CDR3 has 15 amino acids. The ends were cut back, 5 bases at V and 3 bases at J, with 14 bases in the middle. The CDR3 DNA reads TGTGCCAGCAGCCCTAGCCGGACAGACTACAATGAGCAGTTCTTC. It codes for CASSPSRTDYNEQFF.

The gene calls are TRBV20-1 and TRBJ2-1, with D possibly being TRBD2 (6 bases). The CDR3 consists of 16 residues. Germline CDR1 and CDR2: DFQATT and SNEGSKA (reference sequence). V was shortened by 0 bases and J by 8 bases, with 20 bases between the two germline ends. The CDR3 here is CSARDGRLTSIYEQFF. As DNA, the CDR3 is TGCAGTGCTAGAGATGGAAGGTTGACTAGTATTTATGAGCAGTTCTTC.

This clonotype came up many times. This sequence joins TRBV6-5 and TRBJ2-4; TRBD2 matches 9 bases. Germline loops: CDR1 MNHEY, CDR2 SVGAGI. After removal of 7 bases from V and 9 bases from J, the junction contained 10 bases not matched to a gene. The CDR3 spans 14 residues. The CDR3 DNA follows: TGTGCCAGCAAGGGACTAGCAAGGGGGATCATTCAGTACTTC. Translating it yields CASKGLARGIIQYF.

J is TRBJ1-5 and V is TRBV12-3 or TRBV12-4; TRBD1 matches 7 bases. J was trimmed by 6 bases and V by 5 bases; bases with no gene match: 4. The CDR3 is made up of 13 amino acids. CDR3 sequence reads: CASSQQGSQPQHF. DNA for the CDR3: TGTGCCAGCAGTCAACAGGGGAGTCAGCCCCAGCATTTT.

This clonotype was counted ten times or more. The rearrangement links TRBV6-6 to TRBJ2-4; 11 bases fit TRBD1. CDR3 size: 16 residues. The germline CDR1 and CDR2 sequences are MNHNY and SVGAGI (reference sequence). V lost 6 bases to trimming and J lost 6 bases; unmatched junction nucleotides: 10. CDR3 sequence: CASSPGQGAWGNIQYF. For the CDR3, the DNA is TGTGCCAGCAGCCCTGGACAGGGGGCTTGGGGAAACATTCAGTACTTC.

This clonotype was seen a handful of times. This chain links TRBV4-3 with TRBJ2-1; no clear D. Per germline, CDR1 LGHNA and CDR2 YSLEER. The V end lost 1 base, the J end lost 8 bases, and 12 bases lay between the germline ends. The CDR3 totals 14 residues. CDR3 sequence: CASSQAASWDEQFF. Here the CDR3 DNA reads TGCGCCAGCAGCCAAGCGGCTAGTTGGGATGAGCAGTTCTTC.

On this clonotype: Sequence at one end of the junction differs from germline and may be a read error. This sequence joins TRBV25-1 and TRBJ2-5; unclear D gene. Germline values: CDR1 MGHDK, CDR2 SYGVNS. The CDR3 spans 15 residues. CDR3 bases: TGTGCCTGCAGTGAATATGGCGTGGGGTGGGAGACCCAGTACTTC. This sequence encodes CACSEYGVGWETQYF.

Ten or more counts support this clonotype. This chain uses TRBV28 with TRBJ2-1; D possibly corresponds to TRBD2 (6 bases). V was trimmed by 4 bases and J by 5 bases, leaving 12 bases between them. Germline CDR1 reads MDHEN; CDR2 reads SYDVKM. The CDR3 extends over 14 amino acids. CDR3 region: CASSWSGRDNEQFF. The CDR3 nucleotides read TGTGCCAGCAGTTGGAGCGGGCGAGACAATGAGCAGTTCTTC.

The CDR3, as DNA: TGTGCCAGCGGAGGGACTAGCGGGAGGGGAGAGACCCAGTACTTC. This codes for CASGGTSGRGETQYF. The J gene is TRBJ2-5, the V gene TRBV7-9, with TRBD2 matching 16 bases. Per the germline V gene, CDR1 is SEHNR and CDR2 is FQNEAQ (reference sequence). V gave up 8 bases and J gave up 4 bases; unmatched junction bases: 4. The CDR3 sequence is 15 residues long.

The chain has TRBV7-3 and TRBJ2-3; D remains unclear. The CDR3 length is 13 residues. V was pared by 0 bases and J by 5 bases, with 6 bases between. Germline CDR1 and CDR2: SGHTA and FQGTGA. In DNA, the CDR3 is TGTGCCAGCAGCTTAACTCGCGGAGATACGCAGTATTTT. Translated, it gives CASSLTRGDTQYF.

This clonotype was seen more than once but under ten times. V is TRBV6-2 or TRBV6-3 and J is TRBJ2-7; TRBD2 agrees at 7 bases. J was trimmed by 2 bases and V by 8 bases; bases with no gene match: 9. CDR3 length: 14 residues. Looked up from germline, CDR1 is MNHEY and CDR2 is SVGEGT. The CDR3 DNA reads as TGTGCCAGCCAAGGGGCGGGAGCCGCCTACGAGCAGTACTTC. Encoded protein: CASQGAGAAYEQYF.

The V gene is TRBV20-1, the J gene TRBJ2-7; TRBD2 matches at 11 bases. The CDR3 spans 14 residues. Germline V CDR1 and CDR2: DFQATT, SNEGSKA (reference sequence). J was trimmed by 7 bases and V by 4 bases; bases with no gene match: 9. In DNA, the CDR3 is TGCAGTGCTACTAATAGCGGGGGGGCCGGAGAGCAGTACTTC. Translating it yields CSATNSGGAGEQYF.

This clonotype was recorded a few times. A much larger clone lies one base from this, so it may be a read error. CDR3 loop: CASKVAGEEQFF. The CDR3 coding sequence is TGTGCCAGCAAAGTGGCGGGGGAAGAGCAGTTCTTC. The chain links TRBV3-1 to TRBJ2-7, with 7 bases aligning to TRBD2. The J call may be wrong; the DNA end is better matched by TRBJ2-1. Germline V CDR1 and CDR2: LGHDT, YNNKEL (reference sequence). The CDR3 is 12 amino acids.